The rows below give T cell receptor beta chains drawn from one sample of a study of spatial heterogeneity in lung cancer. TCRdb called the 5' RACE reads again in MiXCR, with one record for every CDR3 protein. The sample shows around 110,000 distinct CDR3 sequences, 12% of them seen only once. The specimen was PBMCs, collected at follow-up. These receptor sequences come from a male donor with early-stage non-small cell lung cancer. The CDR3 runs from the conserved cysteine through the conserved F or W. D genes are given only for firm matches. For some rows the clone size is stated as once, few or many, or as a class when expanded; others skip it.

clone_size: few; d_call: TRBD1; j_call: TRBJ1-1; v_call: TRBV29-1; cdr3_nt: TGCAGCGTTGGAGGACAGGTTACTGAAGCTTTCTTT; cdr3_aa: CSVGGQVTEAFF
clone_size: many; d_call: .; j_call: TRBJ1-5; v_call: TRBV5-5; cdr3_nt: TGTGCCAGCAGCTTGGAGGCCGAGAGCAATCAGCCCCAGCATTTT; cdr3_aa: CASSLEAESNQPQHF
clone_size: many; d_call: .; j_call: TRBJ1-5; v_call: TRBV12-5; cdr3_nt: TGTGCTAGTGGTTTAGGAAGGGATCAGCCCCAGCATTTT; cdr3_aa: CASGLGRDQPQHF
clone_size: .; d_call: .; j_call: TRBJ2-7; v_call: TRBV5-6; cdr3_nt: TGTGCCAGCAGCCTCAAGGACGGAAGGGCCTACGAGCAGTACTTC; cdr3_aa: CASSLKDGRAYEQYF
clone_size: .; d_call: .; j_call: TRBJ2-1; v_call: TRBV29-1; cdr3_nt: TGCAGCGTCCCCGCTCCACTTACCTACAATGAGCAGTTCTTC; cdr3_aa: CSVPAPLTYNEQFF
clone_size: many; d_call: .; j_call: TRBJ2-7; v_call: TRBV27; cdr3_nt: TGTGCCAGCAGTTTAAGCAGGGGCTCCTACGAGCAGTACTTC; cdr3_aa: CASSLSRGSYEQYF
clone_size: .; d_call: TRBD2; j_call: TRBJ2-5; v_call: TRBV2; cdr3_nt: TGTGCCAGCAGCCTTCTCGCGGGGGGGCCTGAGACCCAGTACTTC; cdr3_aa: CASSLLAGGPETQYF
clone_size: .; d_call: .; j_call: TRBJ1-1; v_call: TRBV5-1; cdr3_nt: TGCGCCAGCAGCTTGGACTCTGGGGGCGAAGCTTTCTTT; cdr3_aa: CASSLDSGGEAFF
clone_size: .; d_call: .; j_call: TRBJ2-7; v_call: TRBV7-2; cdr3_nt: TGTGCCAGCAGCTTACCGCCGGGACCTCTTTCCGCGCGGGAGCAGTACTTC; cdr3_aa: CASSLPPGPLSAREQYF
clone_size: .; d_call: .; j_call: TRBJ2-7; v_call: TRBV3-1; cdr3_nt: TGTGCCAGCAGCCCCCACCCAGGGCCCGTGGAGCAGTACTTC; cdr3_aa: CASSPHPGPVEQYF
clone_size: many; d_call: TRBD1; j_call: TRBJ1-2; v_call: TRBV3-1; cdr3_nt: TGTGCCAGCAGCCAGGGACAGGGTAACTATGGCTACACCTTC; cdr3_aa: CASSQGQGNYGYTF
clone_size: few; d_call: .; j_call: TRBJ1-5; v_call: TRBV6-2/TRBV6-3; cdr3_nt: TGTGCCAGCAGTTACGGGATAGAGTCCCAGCATTTT; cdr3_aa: CASSYGIESQHF
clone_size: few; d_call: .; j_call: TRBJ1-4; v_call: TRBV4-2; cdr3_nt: TGTGCCAGCAGCCCGGAAGTGGGGAATGAAAAACTGTTTTTT; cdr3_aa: CASSPEVGNEKLFF
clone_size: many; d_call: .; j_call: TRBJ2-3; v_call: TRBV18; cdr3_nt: TGTGCCAGCTCGCCCACCCTAGGGGGGACGCAGTATTTT; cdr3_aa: CASSPTLGGTQYF
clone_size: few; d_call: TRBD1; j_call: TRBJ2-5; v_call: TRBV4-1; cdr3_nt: TGCGCCAGCAGCCCGAACAGGGGGCAGGGGACCCAGTACTTC; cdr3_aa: CASSPNRGQGTQYF
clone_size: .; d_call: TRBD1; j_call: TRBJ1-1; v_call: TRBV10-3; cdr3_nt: TGTGCCATCAGTGAGTCGAGGACAGGTGAGAACACTGAAGCTTTCTTT; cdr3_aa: CAISESRTGENTEAFF
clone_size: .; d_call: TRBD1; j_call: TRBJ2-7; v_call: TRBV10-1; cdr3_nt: TGCGCCAGCAGTGAGTCCCCAGGGGGTGAGCAGTACTTC; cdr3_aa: CASSESPGGEQYF
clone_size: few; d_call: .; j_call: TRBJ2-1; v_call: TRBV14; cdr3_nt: TGTGCCAGCAGCCAAGATGTGGGCAGGGGAAGGGTCAATGAGCAGTTCTTC; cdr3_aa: CASSQDVGRGRVNEQFF
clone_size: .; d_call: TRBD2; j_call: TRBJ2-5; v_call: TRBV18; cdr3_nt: TGTGCCAGCTCACCACCGGTAGGCTCTGCGGCGGGGGGGCCTCGAAAGACCCAGTACTTC; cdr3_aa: CASSPPVGSAAGGPRKTQYF
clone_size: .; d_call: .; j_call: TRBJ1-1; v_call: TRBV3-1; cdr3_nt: TGTGCCAGCAGCCGGACCAGCGGAACTGAAGCTTTCTTT; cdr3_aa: CASSRTSGTEAFF
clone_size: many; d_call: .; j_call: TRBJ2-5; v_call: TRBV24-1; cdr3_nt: TGTGCCACCAGTGACCCGAGTCCGCCAGAGACCCAGTACTTC; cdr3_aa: CATSDPSPPETQYF
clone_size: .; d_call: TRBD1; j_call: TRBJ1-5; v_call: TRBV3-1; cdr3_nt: TGTGCCAGCAGCCAAGGGACAGGCCTCAATCAGCCCCAGCATTTT; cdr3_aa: CASSQGTGLNQPQHF
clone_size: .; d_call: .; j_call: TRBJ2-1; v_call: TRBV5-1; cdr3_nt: TGCGCCAGCAGCTTGGACAGGGTAGACTCCTACAATGAGCAGTTCTTC; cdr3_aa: CASSLDRVDSYNEQFF
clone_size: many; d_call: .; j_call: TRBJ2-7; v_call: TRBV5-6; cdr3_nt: TGTGCCAGCAGCTTCCGCAGGGTCATGATCTACGAGCAGTACTTC; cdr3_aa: CASSFRRVMIYEQYF
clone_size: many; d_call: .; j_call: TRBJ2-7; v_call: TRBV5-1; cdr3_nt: TGCGCCAGCAGCGTCGCCGGGCCACCCTCCGAGCAGTACTTC; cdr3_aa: CASSVAGPPSEQYF